Included here is one T cell receptor beta chain sequence, with context. Its antigen is undetermined. The record originates from a study of T cells in tuberculosis. The study, taken as a whole, reports: GMM-specific TCRs were nearer to active tuberculosis alpha repertoires, suggesting expansion. Classification accuracy was 87% (AUROC under 0.95) with the GMM-specific repertoire.

As to time point: new active TB diagnosis, blood taken before or within 7 days of starting treatment. Positive smear microscopy and/or M. tuberculosis culture confirmed active disease. Each donor contributed 85,000 to 100,000 T cells on average, unsorted. Produced via immunoSEQ multiplex PCR; TCRdb's table is partial and in-frame only. Found here are about 33,000 clones, 92% of them singletons; the top ten hold roughly 6.4%. J was trimmed by 2 bases and V by 3 bases; bases with no gene match: 2. CDR3 size: 13 residues. Germline V gene data show CDR1 as SGHRS and CDR2 as YFSETQ. This TCR derives from an adult with tuberculosis. Some clones in this sample may be carry-over from other donors' samples. Sample: PBMCs, taken at tuberculosis diagnosis. The chain carries TRBV5-1 and TRBJ2-7; 7 positions match TRBD1. In nucleotides, the CDR3 is TGCGCCAGCAGCTGGGACAGTACCTACGAGCAGTACTTC. Its translation: CASSWDSTYEQYF.